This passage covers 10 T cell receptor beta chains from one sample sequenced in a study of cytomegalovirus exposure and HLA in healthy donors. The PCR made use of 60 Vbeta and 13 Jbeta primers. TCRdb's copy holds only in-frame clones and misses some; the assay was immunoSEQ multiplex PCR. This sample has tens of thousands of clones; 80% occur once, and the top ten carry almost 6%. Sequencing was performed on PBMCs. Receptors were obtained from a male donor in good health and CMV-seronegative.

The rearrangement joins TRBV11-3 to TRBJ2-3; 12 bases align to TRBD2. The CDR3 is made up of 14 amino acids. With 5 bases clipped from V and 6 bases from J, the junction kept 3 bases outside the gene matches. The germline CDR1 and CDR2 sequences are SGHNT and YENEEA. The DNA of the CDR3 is TGTGCCAGCAGCCCTGGGACTAGCGGGGATACGCAGTATTTT. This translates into CASSPGTSGDTQYF.

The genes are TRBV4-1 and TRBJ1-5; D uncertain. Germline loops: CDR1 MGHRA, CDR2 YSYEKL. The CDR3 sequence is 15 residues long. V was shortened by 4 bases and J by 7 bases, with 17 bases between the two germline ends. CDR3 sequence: CASSPSKVSGQPQHF. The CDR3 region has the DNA TGCGCCAGCAGCCCCTCAAAGGTGTCGGGGCAGCCCCAGCATTTT.

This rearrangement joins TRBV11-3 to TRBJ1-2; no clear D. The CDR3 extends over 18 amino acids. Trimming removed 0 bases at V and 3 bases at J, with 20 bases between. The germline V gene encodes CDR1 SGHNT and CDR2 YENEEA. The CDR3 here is CASSLERSDSPGHYGYTF. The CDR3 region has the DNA TGTGCCAGCAGCTTAGAAAGGTCGGATTCTCCAGGTCACTATGGCTACACCTTC. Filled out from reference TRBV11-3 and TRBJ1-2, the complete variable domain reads EAGVVQSPRYKIIEKKQPVAFWCNPISGHNTLYWYLQNLGQGPELLIRYENEEAVDDSQLPKDRFSAERLKGVDSTLKIQPAELGDSAVYLCASSLERSDSPGHYGYTFGSGTRLTVV.

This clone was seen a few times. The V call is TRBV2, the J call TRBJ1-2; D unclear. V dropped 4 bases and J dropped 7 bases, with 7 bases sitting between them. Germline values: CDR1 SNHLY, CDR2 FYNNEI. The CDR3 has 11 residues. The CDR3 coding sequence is TGTGCCAGCAGTGGAGAGGGTGGCTACACCTTC. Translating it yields CASSGEGGYTF.

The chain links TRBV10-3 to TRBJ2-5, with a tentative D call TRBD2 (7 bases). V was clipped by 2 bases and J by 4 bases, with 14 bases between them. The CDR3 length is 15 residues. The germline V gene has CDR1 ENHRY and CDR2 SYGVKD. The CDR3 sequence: CAISEVGGGRETQYF. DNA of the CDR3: TGTGCCATCAGTGAGGTAGGGGGGGGCCGAGAGACCCAGTACTTC.

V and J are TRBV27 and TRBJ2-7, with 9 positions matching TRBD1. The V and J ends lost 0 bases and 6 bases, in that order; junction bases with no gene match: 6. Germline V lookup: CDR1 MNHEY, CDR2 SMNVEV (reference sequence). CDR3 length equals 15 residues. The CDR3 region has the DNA TGTGCCAGCAGTTTATCGTTTGACAGGGGGAGCGAGCAGTACTTC. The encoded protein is CASSLSFDRGSEQYF.

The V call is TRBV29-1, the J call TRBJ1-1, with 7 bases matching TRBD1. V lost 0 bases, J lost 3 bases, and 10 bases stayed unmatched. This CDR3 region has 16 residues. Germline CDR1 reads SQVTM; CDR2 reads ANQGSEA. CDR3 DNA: TGCAGCGTTGAAGATAGGTCAGGGGGATCAGACACTGAAGCTTTCTTT. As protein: CSVEDRSGGSDTEAFF.

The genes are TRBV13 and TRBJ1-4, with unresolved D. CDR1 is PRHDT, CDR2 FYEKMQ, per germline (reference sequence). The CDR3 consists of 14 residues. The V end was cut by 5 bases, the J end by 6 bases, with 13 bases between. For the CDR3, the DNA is TGTGCCAGCAGCACCGGGGAGGTGGATGAAAAACTGTTTTTT. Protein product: CASSTGEVDEKLFF. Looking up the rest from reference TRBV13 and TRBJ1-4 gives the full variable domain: AAGVIQSPRHLIKEKRETATLKCYPIPRHDTVYWYQQGPGQDPQFLISFYEKMQSDKGSIPDRFSAQQFSDYHSELNMSSLELGDSALYFCASSTGEVDEKLFFGSGTQLSVL.

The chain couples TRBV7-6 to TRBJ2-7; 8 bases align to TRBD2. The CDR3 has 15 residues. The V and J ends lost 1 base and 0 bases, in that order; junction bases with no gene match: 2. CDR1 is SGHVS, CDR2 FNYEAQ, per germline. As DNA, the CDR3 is TGTGCCAGCAGCTTAGGCGGGGGGAGCTCCTACGAGCAGTACTTC. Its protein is CASSLGGGSSYEQYF.

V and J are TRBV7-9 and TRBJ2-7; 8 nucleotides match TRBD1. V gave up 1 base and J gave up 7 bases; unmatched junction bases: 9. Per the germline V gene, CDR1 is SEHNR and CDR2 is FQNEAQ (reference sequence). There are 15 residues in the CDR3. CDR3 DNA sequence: TGTGCCAGCAGCTTAGAGGCAGGGGGCCGGGATGAGCAGTACTTC. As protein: CASSLEAGGRDEQYF.